Sequencing of this T cell receptor beta chain was carried out in a study of a mutant IDH1 vaccine in newly diagnosed glioma. Across the study: Patients began vaccination 4-6 weeks after radiotherapy alone, or with temozolomide cycles. Sex among treated patients split 62.5% male, roughly 40% female; mean age was about 40 years. General study results and limits: Evidence of vaccine-induced immune responses was documented in approximately 93% of patients.

Time point in this sample: week 35, safety follow-up. Each dose delivered 300 ug of mutant IDH1 20-mer peptide subcutaneously with imiquimod. The protocol was immunoSEQ multiplex PCR, while the TCRdb copy is restricted to in-frame clones and leaves out a portion. This sample has over 60,000 clones; roughly 81% occur once, and the top ten carry 5.4%. Germline loops: CDR1 SGDLS, CDR2 YYNGEE. Unmatched junction bases numbered 7, after V lost 2 bases and J lost 6 bases. The CDR3 has 15 amino acids. With regard to this clone: Its antigen is as yet unknown.

The input for sequencing was PBMCs, taken from a glioma patient whose treatment included an IDH1 peptide vaccine. The chain has TRBV9 and TRBJ2-1; TRBD1 aligns across 8 bases. The receptor comes from a man aged 35 to 55 with glioma. For the CDR3, the DNA is TGTGCCAGCAGCGTGAGGACAGGGAAGGTCAATGAGCAGTTCTTC. This encodes CASSVRTGKVNEQFF.